The 3 T cell receptor beta chains reported below all come from one sample, sequenced in a study of blood T cell repertoires in COVID-19. The assay was immunoSEQ multiplex PCR, and TCRdb's table has in-frame clones only and misses some. The sample carries almost 400,000 clones, approximately 90% recorded once. The sample consisted of PBMCs or T cells enriched from blood (not recorded which). These receptors originate from a young woman with acute COVID-19.

CDR3 DNA sequence: TGTGCCAGCAGCCTCCGGACACCCCCTAGCACAGATACGCAGTATTTT. This encodes CASSLRTPPSTDTQYF. The rearrangement links TRBV7-8 to TRBJ2-3; the D gene is possibly TRBD1 (5 bases). Trimming took 5 bases from V and 0 from J, leaving 15 bases between them. Germline CDR1 reads SGHVS; CDR2 reads FQNEAQ. CDR3 length: 16 amino acids.

This clone was seen more than once but under ten times. This rearrangement joins TRBV5-5 to TRBJ2-7; 9 nucleotides line up with TRBD1. Germline V lookup: CDR1 SGHKS, CDR2 YYEKEE (reference sequence). This CDR3 has 14 amino acids. The V gene end was trimmed by 4 bases and the J gene end by 4 bases; junction bases not matched to a gene: 6. The chain's CDR3 is CASSLRDRAYEQYF. The DNA of the CDR3 is TGTGCCAGCAGCCTACGGGACAGGGCGTACGAGCAGTACTTC.

Details on this clone: The sample has other DNA sequences that encode this CDR3 too. The rearrangement links TRBV7-9 to TRBJ1-2; tentatively, D is TRBD1 (6 bases). Trimming removed 1 base at V and 2 bases at J, with 11 bases between. CDR1 SEHNR and CDR2 FQNEAQ come from the germline V gene (reference sequence). This CDR3 comprises 15 residues. This CDR3 is CASSLEVTGNYGYTF. CDR3 coding DNA: TGTGCCAGCAGCTTAGAGGTCACAGGGAACTATGGCTACACCTTC.